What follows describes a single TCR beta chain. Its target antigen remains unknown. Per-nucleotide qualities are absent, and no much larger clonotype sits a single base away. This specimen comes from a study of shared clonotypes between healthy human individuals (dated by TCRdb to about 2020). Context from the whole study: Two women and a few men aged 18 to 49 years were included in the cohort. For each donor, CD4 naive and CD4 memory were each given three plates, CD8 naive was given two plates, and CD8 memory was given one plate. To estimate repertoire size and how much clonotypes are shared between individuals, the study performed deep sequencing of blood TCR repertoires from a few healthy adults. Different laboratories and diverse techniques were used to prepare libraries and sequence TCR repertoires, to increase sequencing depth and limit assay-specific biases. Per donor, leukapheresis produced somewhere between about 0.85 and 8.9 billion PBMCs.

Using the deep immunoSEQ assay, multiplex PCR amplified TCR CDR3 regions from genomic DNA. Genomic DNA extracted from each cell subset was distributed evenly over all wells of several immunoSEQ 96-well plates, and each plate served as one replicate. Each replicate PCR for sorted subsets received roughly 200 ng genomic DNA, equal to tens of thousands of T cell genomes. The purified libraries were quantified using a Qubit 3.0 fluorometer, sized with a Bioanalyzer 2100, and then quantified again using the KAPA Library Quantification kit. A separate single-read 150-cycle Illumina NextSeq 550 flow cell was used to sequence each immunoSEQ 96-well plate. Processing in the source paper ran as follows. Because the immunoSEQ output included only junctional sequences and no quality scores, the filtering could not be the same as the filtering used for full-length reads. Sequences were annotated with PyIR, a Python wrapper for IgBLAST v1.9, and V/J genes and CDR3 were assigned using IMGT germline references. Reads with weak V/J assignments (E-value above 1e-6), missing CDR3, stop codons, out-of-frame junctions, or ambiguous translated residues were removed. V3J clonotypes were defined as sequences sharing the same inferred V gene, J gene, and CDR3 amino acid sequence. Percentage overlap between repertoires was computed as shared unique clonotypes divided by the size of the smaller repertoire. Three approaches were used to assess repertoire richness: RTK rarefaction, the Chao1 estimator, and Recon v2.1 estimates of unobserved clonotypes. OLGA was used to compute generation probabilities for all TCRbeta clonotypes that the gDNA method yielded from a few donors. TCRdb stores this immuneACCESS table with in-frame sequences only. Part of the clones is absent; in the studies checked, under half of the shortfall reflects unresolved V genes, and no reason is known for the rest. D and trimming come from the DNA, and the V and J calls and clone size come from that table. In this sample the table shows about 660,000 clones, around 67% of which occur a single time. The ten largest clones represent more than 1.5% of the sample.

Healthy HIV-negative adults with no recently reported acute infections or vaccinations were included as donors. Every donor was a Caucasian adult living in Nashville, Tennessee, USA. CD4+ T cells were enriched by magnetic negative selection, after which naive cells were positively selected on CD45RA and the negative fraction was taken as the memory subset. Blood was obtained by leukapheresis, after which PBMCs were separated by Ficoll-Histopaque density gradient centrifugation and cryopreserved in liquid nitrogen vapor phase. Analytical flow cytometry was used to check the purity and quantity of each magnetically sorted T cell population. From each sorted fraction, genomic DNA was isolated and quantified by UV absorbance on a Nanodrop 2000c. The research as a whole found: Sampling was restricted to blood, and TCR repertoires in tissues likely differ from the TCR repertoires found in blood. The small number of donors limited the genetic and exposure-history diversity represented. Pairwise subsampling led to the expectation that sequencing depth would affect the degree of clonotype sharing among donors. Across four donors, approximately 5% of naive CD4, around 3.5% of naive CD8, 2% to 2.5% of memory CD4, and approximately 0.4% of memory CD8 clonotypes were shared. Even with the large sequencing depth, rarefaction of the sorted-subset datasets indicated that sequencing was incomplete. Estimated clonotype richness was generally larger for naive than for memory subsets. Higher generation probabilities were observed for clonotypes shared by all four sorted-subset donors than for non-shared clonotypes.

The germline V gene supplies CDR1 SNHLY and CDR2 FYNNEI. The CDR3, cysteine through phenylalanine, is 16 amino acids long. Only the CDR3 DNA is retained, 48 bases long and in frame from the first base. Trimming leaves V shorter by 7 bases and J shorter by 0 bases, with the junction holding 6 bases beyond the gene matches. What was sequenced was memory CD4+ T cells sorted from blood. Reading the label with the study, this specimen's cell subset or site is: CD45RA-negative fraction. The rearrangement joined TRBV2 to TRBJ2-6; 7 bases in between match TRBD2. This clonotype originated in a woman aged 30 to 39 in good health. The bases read TGTGCCAGCAAGCGGGGCCAGAGCTCTGGGGCCAACGTCCTGACTTTC. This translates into CASKRGQSSGANVLTF.